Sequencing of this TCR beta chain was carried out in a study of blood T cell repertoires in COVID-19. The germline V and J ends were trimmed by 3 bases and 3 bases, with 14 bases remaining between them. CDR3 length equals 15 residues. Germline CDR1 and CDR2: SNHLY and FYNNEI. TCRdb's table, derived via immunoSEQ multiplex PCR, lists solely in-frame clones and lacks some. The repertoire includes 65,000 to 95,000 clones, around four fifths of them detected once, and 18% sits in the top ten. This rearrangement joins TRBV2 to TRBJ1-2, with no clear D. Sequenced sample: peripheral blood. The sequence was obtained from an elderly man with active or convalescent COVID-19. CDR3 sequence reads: CASSEAEEYYYGYTF. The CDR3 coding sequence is TGTGCCAGCAGTGAGGCGGAGGAATACTACTATGGCTACACCTTC.